This record covers a single T cell receptor (beta chain). Its antigen remains unknown. The CDR3 has 11 residues. Germline V gene sequence: CDR1 MGHDK, CDR2 SYGVNS. The sample is drawn from a study of monozygotic twins with inflammatory bowel disease. General study findings and limits: The study found lower TCRbeta diversity (inverse Simpson) in IBD patients than in healthy co-twins.

TCRdb processed the 5' RACE reads again and assigns one entry to each CDR3 protein, with no DNA. The sample table includes 80,000 or so distinct CDR3 sequences. Sequenced input: blood. The clonotype originates from a human donor with ulcerative colitis or Crohn's disease, or a healthy co-twin of an affected twin (not recorded which). The V gene is TRBV25-1, the J gene TRBJ1-1; TCRdb's D call of TRBD1 is untestable without DNA. CDR3 amino acids: CASSDRGAAFF.